A selection of T cell receptor beta chains follows, all from one sample in a study of blood T cell repertoires in COVID-19. Data came from immunoSEQ multiplex PCR; TCRdb stores just in-frame clones and leaves some out. The sample consists of about 26,000 clones, 85% to 90% of them appearing once. Sequencing was carried out using peripheral blood. The receptors derive from a human donor in a cohort sampled during active COVID-19. The CDR3 runs from the conserved cysteine through the conserved F or W. The D gene is left open where the match is weak. A row's size may be missing; if present it is once, few, many or a size class.

d_gene: TRBD1
j_gene: TRBJ1-1
len: 14
abundance: -
v_gene: TRBV6-5
CDR3aa: CASRGAGGNTEAFF
CDR3nt: TGTGCCAGCAGGGGTGCAGGGGGGAACACTGAAGCTTTCTTT

d_gene: -
j_gene: TRBJ1-1
len: 14
abundance: -
v_gene: TRBV7-2
CDR3aa: CASSLGGRGTEAFF
CDR3nt: TGTGCCAGCAGCTTAGGAGGGCGCGGCACTGAAGCTTTCTTT

d_gene: TRBD2
j_gene: TRBJ2-5
len: 15
abundance: -
v_gene: TRBV5-1
CDR3aa: CASSSPGGGDETQYF
CDR3nt: TGCGCCAGCAGCTCCCCCGGGGGGGGTGACGAGACCCAGTACTTC

d_gene: -
j_gene: TRBJ2-1
len: 16
abundance: once
v_gene: TRBV6-4
CDR3aa: CASSDYWRYSYNEQFF
CDR3nt: TGTGCCAGCAGTGACTACTGGAGGTACTCCTACAATGAGCAGTTCTTC

d_gene: TRBD1
j_gene: TRBJ1-5
len: 15
abundance: -
v_gene: TRBV19
CDR3aa: CATRDRGFGNQPQHF
CDR3nt: TGTGCCACCCGGGACAGGGGGTTTGGCAATCAGCCCCAGCATTTT

d_gene: -
j_gene: TRBJ1-2
len: 14
abundance: -
v_gene: TRBV10-1
CDR3aa: CASSVDHRARGYTF
CDR3nt: TGCGCCAGCAGTGTGGACCACAGGGCGCGGGGCTACACCTTC

d_gene: -
j_gene: TRBJ2-3
len: 16
abundance: -
v_gene: TRBV15
CDR3aa: CATSRAILQSTDTQYF
CDR3nt: TGTGCCACCAGCAGAGCGATTTTGCAGAGCACAGATACGCAGTATTTT